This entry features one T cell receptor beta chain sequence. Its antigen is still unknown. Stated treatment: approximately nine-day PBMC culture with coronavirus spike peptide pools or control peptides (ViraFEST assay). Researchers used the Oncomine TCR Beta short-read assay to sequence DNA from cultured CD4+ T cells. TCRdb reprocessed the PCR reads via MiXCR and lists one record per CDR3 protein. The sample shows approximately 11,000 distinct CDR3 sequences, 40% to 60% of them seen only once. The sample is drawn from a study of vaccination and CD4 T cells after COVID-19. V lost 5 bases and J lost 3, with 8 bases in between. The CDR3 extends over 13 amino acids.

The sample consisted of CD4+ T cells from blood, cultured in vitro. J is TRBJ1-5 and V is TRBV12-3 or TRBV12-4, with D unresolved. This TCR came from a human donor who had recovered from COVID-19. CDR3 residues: CASSGIVNQPQHF. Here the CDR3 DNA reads TGTGCCAGCAGTGGGATCGTCAATCAGCCCCAGCATTTT.